Below, one T cell receptor beta chain is given with its context. Its matching antigen is unknown. This specimen belongs to a study of Graves' ophthalmopathy and Graves' hyperthyroidism. Whole-study findings and limits: At approximately 70% sensitivity and 72.22% specificity, the model predicted progression of the ophthalmopathy.

Amplification targeted the TCR beta CDR3 regions, with RNA transcripts as the source material. The first-round RT-PCR employed HTBI primers together with the Qiagen OneStep RT-PCR kit. A multiplex PCR was then performed as the second round. TCRdb called the multiplex PCR reads again in MiXCR, with one record for every CDR3 protein. The top ten hold about 6.6% of the sample, which has about 620,000 distinct CDR3 sequences, about 20% seen once. With 7 bases removed from V and 1 base from J, the gap between germline ends came to 10 bases. This CDR3 spans 13 amino acids. Germline V gene sequence: CDR1 MNHEY, CDR2 SVGEGT.

The chain employs TRBV6-2 or TRBV6-3 and TRBJ1-1; D unresolved. This sequence was found in a woman aged 18-30 years with stable Graves' hyperthyroidism. Some clones in this sample may be carry-over from other donors' samples. The sequenced sample consisted of peripheral blood. The CDR3 coding sequence is TGTGCCAGCAAAGACCCAGGGAACACTGAAGCTTTCTTT. It is translated as CASKDPGNTEAFF.